These 20 T cell receptor beta chains were all obtained from the same sample, sequenced in a study of T cell repertoires in cytomegalovirus infection. MiXCR, applied by TCRdb to the reads, yields one record per CDR3 protein. The repertoire holds about 110,000 distinct CDR3 sequences, 10% seen once, with approximately 33% in the top ten. Their antigens are not known. The sequenced material came from PBMCs, sequenced either directly or after in vitro stimulation (not recorded which). The receptor source for this set is a human donor in good health (CMV status not recorded). Some clones in this sample may be carry-over from other donors' samples.

The chain recombines TRBV12-3 or TRBV12-4 with TRBJ1-2; 7 bases fit TRBD1. The CDR3 has 15 residues. Trimming cost V 3 bases and J 0 bases; bases outside gene matches: 4. The CDR3 nucleotides are TGTGCCAGCAGTTTGGGGACAGTTGCTAACTATGGCTACACCTTC. Its translation: CASSLGTVANYGYTF.

This clonotype was found many times. This chain uses TRBV27 with TRBJ1-1, with D unresolved. Germline lookup yields CDR1 MNHEY and CDR2 SMNVEV (reference sequence). V lost 3 bases to trimming and J lost 1 base, with 12 bases between them. The CDR3 totals 15 residues. Written as DNA, the CDR3 is TGTGCCAGCAGTTTTTTGTCCAGCAAGAACACTGAAGCTTTCTTT. Translated, it gives CASSFLSSKNTEAFF.

This clonotype was seen many times. The chain employs TRBV12-3 or TRBV12-4 and TRBJ1-2; TRBD1 matches at 9 bases. This CDR3 comprises 14 residues. V was pared by 6 bases and J by 3 bases, with 5 bases of the junction left unmatched. CDR3 in amino acids: CASRRTGDYYGYTF. Written as DNA, the CDR3 is TGTGCCAGCAGGCGGACAGGGGACTACTATGGCTACACCTTC.

The CDR3, as DNA: TGCAGCGTGGGGGGACAGGGGTGGACTGAAGCTTTCTTT. Residues: CSVGGQGWTEAFF. The chain recombines TRBV29-1 with TRBJ1-1, with TRBD1 matching 10 bases. Trimming removed 6 bases from V and 5 bases from J; junction bases left unmatched: 6. CDR3 length: 13 residues. Germline CDR1 and CDR2: SQVTM and ANQGSEA.

The chain carries TRBV6-6 and TRBJ2-4, with D possibly matching TRBD2 (6 bases). Per germline, CDR1 MNHNY and CDR2 SVGAGI (reference sequence). There are 17 residues in the CDR3. Trimming pared 4 bases from V and 1 base from J, leaving 17 bases between. The DNA for the CDR3 is TGTGCCAGCAGTTCATTTCTAGCGCGCCCTGCCAAAAACATTCAGTACTTC. This sequence encodes CASSSFLARPAKNIQYF.

The gene calls are TRBV9 and TRBJ2-1; 7 bases map to TRBD2. This CDR3 spans 16 amino acids. Germline V gene lookup returns CDR1 SGDLS and CDR2 YYNGEE. The V and J ends lost 0 bases and 10 bases, in that order; junction bases with no gene match: 13. This CDR3 reads CASSVDMASGLPEQFF. The CDR3 DNA reads as TGTGCCAGCAGCGTAGATATGGCTAGCGGTCTTCCGGAGCAGTTCTTC.

This clonotype was observed at least ten times. The chain employs TRBV7-2 and TRBJ2-5, with 9 bases identical to TRBD1. The junction had 7 bases not matched to a gene; V was cut back by 5 bases and J by 0 bases. The germline V gene encodes CDR1 SGHTA and CDR2 FQGNSA. This CDR3 region has 16 residues. For the CDR3, the DNA is TGTGCCAGCAGCCTCACCCACAGGGGGCACCAAGAGACCCAGTACTTC. Translating it yields CASSLTHRGHQETQYF. Looking up the rest from reference TRBV7-2 and TRBJ2-5 gives the full variable domain: GAGVSQSPSNKVTEKGKDVELRCDPISGHTALYWYRQSLGQGLEFLIYFQGNSAPDKSGLPSDRFSAERTGGSVSTLTIQRTQQEDSAVYLCASSLTHRGHQETQYFGPGTRLLVL.

The V and J genes are TRBV4-1 and TRBJ1-6, with unresolved D. The CDR3 is made up of 13 amino acids. Germline CDR1 MGHRA, CDR2 YSYEKL. V lost 0 bases, J lost 7 bases, and 4 bases lay in between. In DNA form, the CDR3 reads TGCGCCAGCAGCCAAGAAAGCAATTCACCCCTCCACTTT. Protein: CASSQESNSPLHF.

This clonotype has ten or more counts. The genes are TRBV7-9 and TRBJ2-7; D is uncertain. CDR1 SEHNR and CDR2 FQNEAQ come from the germline V gene (reference sequence). The CDR3 covers 14 residues. With 2 bases removed from V and 3 bases from J, the gap between germline ends came to 11 bases. CDR3 bases: TGTGCCAGCAGCTTATTTCAAGAGAACTACGAGCAGTACTTC. This sequence encodes CASSLFQENYEQYF.

This chain joins TRBV19 and TRBJ2-7; 9 bases are shared with TRBD1. With V trimmed by 3 bases and J by 3 bases, 3 bases remained unmatched. Germline V gene lookup returns CDR1 LNHDA and CDR2 SQIVND (reference sequence). CDR3 length: 14 residues. The CDR3 is CASSMGQGDYEQYV. CDR3 coding DNA: TGTGCCAGTAGTATGGGACAGGGTGACTACGAGCAGTACGTC.

This clonotype was observed at least ten times. This chain joins TRBV11-3 and TRBJ2-3, with D tentatively TRBD2 (5 bases). V shed 1 base and J shed 7 bases, with 6 bases lying between them. This CDR3 contains 12 residues. The germline CDR1 and CDR2 sequences are SGHNT and YENEEA. CDR3 in amino acids: CASSLGGYTQYF. The CDR3 DNA reads TGTGCCAGCAGCTTAGGCGGGTATACGCAGTATTTT.

This clonotype was observed many times. The V call is TRBV12-3 or TRBV12-4, the J call TRBJ2-5, with TRBD1 matching 7 bases. The J segment lost 5 bases and the V segment lost 5 bases, leaving 8 bases of the junction unmatched. This CDR3 is built from 14 residues. CDR3 in DNA: TGTGCCAGCAGTCCCTCAGGCAGGGGGGAGACCCAGTACTTC. Amino acid sequence: CASSPSGRGETQYF.

There are many counts of this clonotype. This chain joins TRBV28 and TRBJ2-5, with D perhaps matching TRBD1 (6 bases). The CDR3 contains 14 residues. The V and J ends lost 5 bases and 5 bases respectively, with 15 bases between them. CDR1 is MDHEN, CDR2 SYDVKM, per germline. This CDR3 reads CASSPEGTRETQYF. The CDR3 DNA reads TGTGCCAGCAGTCCCGAAGGGACAAGGGAGACCCAGTACTTC.

The sample holds many counts of this clonotype. The chain uses TRBV27 and TRBJ2-1; 10 nucleotides agree with TRBD2. CDR1 is MNHEY and CDR2 is SMNVEV in the germline V gene (reference sequence). This CDR3 region has 19 residues. V dropped 10 bases and J dropped 3; count of bases not matched to a gene: 21. The CDR3 is CATRKSSSGRAGDYNEQFF. CDR3 sequence (DNA): TGTGCCACCCGAAAGTCGAGCAGCGGGAGGGCCGGCGACTACAATGAGCAGTTCTTC.

This clonotype was recorded many times. The V and J genes are TRBV7-2 and TRBJ2-4; TRBD1 aligns across 7 bases. CDR3 length: 15 residues. Germline V gene sequence: CDR1 SGHTA, CDR2 FQGNSA. V was clipped by 1 base and J by 3 bases; unmatched bases: 3. CDR3 sequence reads: CASSLVAGGKNIQYF. The CDR3 bases are TGTGCCAGCAGCTTAGTGGCAGGGGGCAAAAACATTCAGTACTTC.

This clonotype was counted between two and nine times. This chain uses TRBV6-5 with TRBJ2-1, with 8 bases fitting TRBD1. Trimming took 2 bases from V and 8 from J; bases not matched to a gene: 8. The CDR3 is 15 amino acids. CDR1 is MNHEY and CDR2 is SVGAGI in the germline V gene. CDR3 sequence (DNA): TGTGCCAGCAGTTACGAGTCAGGGGGCGCAGATGAGCAGTTCTTC. Its protein product is CASSYESGGADEQFF.

V usage is TRBV9 and J usage is TRBJ2-2; TRBD1 or TRBD2 may be the D gene (5 bases each). The V end was cut by 3 bases, the J end by 6 bases, with 15 bases between. Germline V gives CDR1 SGDLS, CDR2 YYNGEE. The CDR3 loop spans 15 amino acids. CDR3 sequence: CASSGRGAGAGELFF. The CDR3 DNA reads TGTGCCAGCAGCGGTCGGGGCGCGGGCGCCGGGGAGCTGTTTTTT. The full variable domain, in which reference TRBV9 and TRBJ2-2 provide the parts outside the CDR3, is DSGVTQTPKHLITATGQRVTLRCSPRSGDLSVYWYQQSLDQGLQFLIQYYNGEERAKGNILERFSAQQFPDLHSELNLSSLELGDSALYFCASSGRGAGAGELFFGEGSRLTVL.

V usage is TRBV12-3 or TRBV12-4 and J usage is TRBJ1-5; TRBD1 matches at 7 bases. The CDR3 sequence is 13 residues long. The junction had 2 bases not matched to a gene; V was cut back by 6 bases and J by 3 bases. The CDR3 loop is CASRGQPNQPQHF. CDR3 coding DNA: TGTGCCAGCAGGGGACAGCCCAATCAGCCCCAGCATTTT.

This clonotype was seen repeatedly, ten times or more. This CDR3 reads CASNTGGNEQFF. The CDR3 DNA follows: TGTGCCAGTAACACAGGGGGGAATGAGCAGTTCTTC. The rearrangement links TRBV19 to TRBJ2-1, with 8 bases lining up with TRBD1. CDR1 LNHDA and CDR2 SQIVND come from the germline V gene (reference sequence). V was clipped by 7 bases and J by 7 bases; unmatched bases: 3. The CDR3 runs to 12 residues.

Many counts were recorded for this clonotype. This chain uses TRBV7-9 with TRBJ1-5, with D perhaps matching TRBD1 (6 bases). This CDR3 spans 15 amino acids. Trimming shortened V by 6 bases and J by 7 bases, and 19 bases separated the two germline ends. CDR1 SEHNR and CDR2 FQNEAQ come from the germline V gene (reference sequence). CDR3 protein: CASRSKGGSAQPQHF. The CDR3 DNA sequence: TGTGCCAGCAGAAGTAAAGGGGGTTCCGCACAGCCCCAGCATTTT.